The 25 T cell receptor beta chains reported below all come from one sample, sequenced in a study of cytomegalovirus exposure and HLA in healthy donors. 13 Jbeta primers and 60 Vbeta primers were used for the PCR. This table comes from immunoSEQ multiplex PCR, and its TCRdb copy is limited to in-frame clones, with some not included. The top ten clones hold less than 2% of a sample with 150,000 to 200,000 clones, roughly 74% of them seen once. The sequencing input was PBMCs. The receptors come from a woman aged 25 to 45 in good health and CMV-seronegative.

V usage is TRBV10-3 and J usage is TRBJ1-5; maybe TRBD1 (5 bases). Germline CDR1 reads ENHRY; CDR2 reads SYGVKD. This CDR3 spans 17 amino acids. The germline V and J ends were trimmed by 4 bases and 2 bases, with 18 bases remaining between them. CDR3 in amino acids: CAISGEDSLLGNQPQHF. DNA of the CDR3: TGTGCCATCAGTGGTGAAGACAGCCTTCTGGGCAATCAGCCCCAGCATTTT.

Written as DNA, the CDR3 is TGTGCCAGCAGCCCCCGCCGGGACTATAGCGAGCAGTACTTC. Protein: CASSPRRDYSEQYF. This chain links TRBV13 with TRBJ2-7, with TRBD2 matching 7 bases. The CDR3 consists of 14 residues. The J segment lost 6 bases and the V segment lost 5 bases, leaving 10 bases of the junction unmatched. Germline V lookup: CDR1 PRHDT, CDR2 FYEKMQ (reference sequence).

This chain connects TRBV15 to TRBJ2-1, with TRBD2 as a possible D gene (5 bases). Germline values: CDR1 LNHNV, CDR2 YYDKDF (reference sequence). The length of the CDR3 is 15 residues. Trimming shortened V by 0 bases and J by 3 bases, and 9 bases separated the two germline ends. The CDR3 DNA sequence: TGTGCCACCAGCAGAGAACTAGAGTACTACAATGAGCAGTTCTTC. As protein: CATSRELEYYNEQFF.

There are a few counts of this clone. The rearrangement joins TRBV7-8 to TRBJ2-7; tentative D call: TRBD2 (6 bases). CDR1 and CDR2 (germline): SGHVS, FQNEAQ. V was shortened by 5 bases and J by 3 bases, with 11 bases between the two germline ends. This CDR3 contains 13 residues. As DNA, the CDR3 is TGTGCCAGCAGCACAAGGGACTTCTACGAGCAGTACTTC. Amino acid sequence: CASSTRDFYEQYF.

The chain has TRBV4-2 and TRBJ1-3; D is perhaps TRBD1 (5 bases). The CDR3 length is 15 residues. V was trimmed by 2 bases and J by 1 base, leaving 9 bases between them. Germline V gives CDR1 LGHNA, CDR2 YNFKEQ. This CDR3 is CASSQLQGSGNTIYF. CDR3 bases: TGTGCCAGCAGCCAACTCCAGGGATCTGGAAACACCATATATTTT.

CDR3: CASSLAGSRGYTEAFF. In DNA form, the CDR3 reads TGCGCCAGCAGCTTGGCCGGCTCCAGGGGGTACACTGAAGCTTTCTTT. The V gene is TRBV5-1, the J gene TRBJ1-1, with 7 bases identical to TRBD1. Germline loops: CDR1 SGHRS, CDR2 YFSETQ. The CDR3 spans 16 residues. V shed 0 bases and J 3 bases; nucleotides not matched to a gene: 8. The full variable domain, rest sourced from reference TRBV5-1 and TRBJ1-1, is KAGVTQTPRYLIKTRGQQVTLSCSPISGHRSVSWYQQTPGQGLQFLFEYFSETQRNKGNFPGRFSGRQFSNSRSEMNVSTLELGDSALYLCASSLAGSRGYTEAFFGQGTRLTVV.

The CDR3: CASSVALGVAGGGGDTQYF. In DNA form, the CDR3 reads TGTGCCAGCAGCGTAGCCCTCGGAGTGGCGGGGGGGGGTGGAGATACGCAGTATTTT. The chain links TRBV9 to TRBJ2-3, with 9 bases fitting TRBD2. The CDR3 is made up of 19 amino acids. V lost 0 bases, J lost 5 bases, and 16 bases stayed unmatched. Germline V gives CDR1 SGDLS, CDR2 YYNGEE.

The chain is built from TRBV6-5 and TRBJ1-1; D possibly corresponds to TRBD1 (5 bases). Germline V gene lookup returns CDR1 MNHEY and CDR2 SVGAGI. CDR3 length: 16 amino acids. V lost 0 bases and J lost 0, with 11 bases in between. The CDR3 DNA is TGTGCCAGCAGTTACTCGGGACTGGGAATGAACACTGAAGCTTTCTTT. It specifies CASSYSGLGMNTEAFF.

This chain connects TRBV28 to TRBJ1-5; no definite D call. The CDR3 is made up of 15 amino acids. Germline CDR1 reads MDHEN; CDR2 reads SYDVKM. Deletions cut 7 bases from V and 0 bases from J, with 13 bases between. CDR3 DNA: TGTGCCAGCATCCAACGAGGGTATAGCAATCAGCCCCAGCATTTT. Translation gives CASIQRGYSNQPQHF.

V is TRBV30 and J is TRBJ2-5; D remains unclear. The assigned J gene may be wrong: the sequence end matches TRBJ2-7 better. CDR1 GTSNPN and CDR2 SVGIG come from the germline V gene (reference sequence). The CDR3 extends over 13 amino acids. CDR3 region: CAWSVFLSYEQYF. Written as DNA, the CDR3 is TGTGCCTGGAGTGTATTCCTATCCTACGAGCAGTACTTC.

The V and J genes are TRBV7-8 and TRBJ1-1, with D tentatively TRBD1 (6 bases). The CDR3 is made up of 19 amino acids. Germline V gene sequence: CDR1 SGHVS, CDR2 FQNEAQ. Trimming cost V 0 bases and J 0 bases, with 20 bases left between them. Here the CDR3 DNA reads TGTGCCAGCAGCTTAGCATCGTATTCTGTTGGACAGATGAACACTGAAGCTTTCTTT. Amino acids: CASSLASYSVGQMNTEAFF. The full variable domain, with the rest looked up from reference TRBV7-8 and TRBJ1-1, is GAGVSQSPRYKVAKRGQDVALRCDPISGHVSLFWYQQALGQGPEFLTYFQNEAQLDKSGLPSDRFFAERPEGSVSTLKIQRTQQEDSAVYLCASSLASYSVGQMNTEAFFGQGTRLTVV.

As to this clone: One end of the junction is discordant with germline, which a read error may explain. CDR3 in DNA: TGTTCCAGCAGCCCCGGTGGTGAAAAACTGTTTTTT. Protein: CSSSPGGEKLFF. V usage is TRBV7-9 and J usage is TRBJ1-4; unclear D gene. Germline V CDR1 and CDR2: SEHNR, FQNEAQ (reference sequence). This CDR3 comprises 12 residues.

The chain uses TRBV7-9 and TRBJ1-4; 9 nucleotides agree with TRBD1. Germline trimming cut 4 bases from V and 7 bases from J; bases unmatched to any gene: 7. Germline CDR1 SEHNR, CDR2 FQNEAQ (reference sequence). The length of the CDR3 is 15 residues. CDR3 residues: CASSSRDRVGEKLFF. In nucleotides, the CDR3 is TGTGCCAGCAGCTCCCGGGACAGGGTCGGTGAAAAACTGTTTTTT. The whole variable domain, filled in from reference TRBV7-9 and TRBJ1-4, reads DTGVSQNPRHKITKRGQNVTFRCDPISEHNRLYWYRQTLGQGPEFLTYFQNEAQLEKSRLLSDRFSAERPKGSFSTLEIQRTEQGDSAMYLCASSSRDRVGEKLFFGSGTQLSVL.

Concerning this clone itself: The junction shows a germline mismatch at one end, possibly a read error. V usage is TRBV7-9 and J usage is TRBJ1-3; D is ambiguous. This CDR3 has 13 residues. Germline V CDR1 and CDR2: SEHNR, FQNEAQ (reference sequence). CDR3 sequence reads: CSSSPYSGNTIYF. The CDR3 DNA follows: TGTTCCAGCAGCCCCTACTCTGGAAACACCATATATTTT.

The V call is TRBV6-4, the J call TRBJ2-7; 7 bases agree with TRBD2. Trimming at V came to 0 bases and at J to 7 bases, leaving 18 bases not matched to a gene. CDR3 length: 18 amino acids. Germline V gene sequence: CDR1 MRHNA, CDR2 SNTAGT. The CDR3 coding sequence is TGTGCCAGCAGTGACTCGAGCCTGAGCGGGAAATCCTCTTGGGAGCAGTACTTC. It yields the protein CASSDSSLSGKSSWEQYF.

This chain joins TRBV5-6 and TRBJ1-2; 9 nucleotides align to TRBD1. Germline CDR1 SGHDT, CDR2 YYEEEE. Trimming removed 4 bases from V and 6 bases from J; junction bases left unmatched: 10. There are 15 residues in the CDR3. The CDR3 nucleotides read TGTGCCAGCAGCCGATTAGAGGGACAGGGTCATGGCTACACCTTC. This translates into CASSRLEGQGHGYTF.

The chain has TRBV7-3 and TRBJ2-2, with D maybe TRBD2 (6 bases). The germline V gene encodes CDR1 SGHTA and CDR2 FQGTGA. This CDR3 contains 14 residues. The V and J ends lost 1 base and 6 bases respectively, with 9 bases between them. The chain's CDR3 is CASSLSPSAGELFF. The DNA of the CDR3 is TGTGCCAGCAGCTTAAGCCCTAGCGCCGGGGAGCTGTTTTTT.

This clone was observed a few times. The chain uses TRBV4-2 and TRBJ1-6; D uncertain. The CDR3 extends over 17 amino acids. V gave up 4 bases and J gave up 7 bases, with 20 bases separating them. Germline-derived CDR1 and CDR2 are LGHNA and YNFKEQ. CDR3 DNA sequence: TGTGCCAGCAGCCTCGGAGGACCGCGCCACCCAAATTCACCCCTCCACTTT. Amino acids: CASSLGGPRHPNSPLHF.

The chain couples TRBV19 to TRBJ2-7; weak D call: TRBD1 (5 bases). There are 14 residues in the CDR3. V gave up 3 bases and J gave up 1 base, with 10 bases separating them. In germline, CDR1 is LNHDA, CDR2 SQIVND (reference sequence). The CDR3 DNA reads TGTGCCAGTAGTATTAGGACAAATTCCTACGAGCAGTACTTC. Its protein product is CASSIRTNSYEQYF.

This clone was picked up a small number of times. The gene calls are TRBV27 and TRBJ2-7; TRBD1 matches at 8 bases. V was clipped by 7 bases and J by 3 bases; unmatched bases: 8. There are 14 residues in the CDR3. Looked up from germline, CDR1 is MNHEY and CDR2 is SMNVEV (reference sequence). CDR3 amino acids: CASKGQDNRYEQYF. The CDR3, as DNA: TGTGCCAGCAAGGGACAGGACAACCGCTACGAGCAGTACTTC.

This clone has only one observation. The V and J genes are TRBV6-4 and TRBJ2-3; 8 bases are shared with TRBD2. The CDR3 is 14 amino acids. The V and J ends lost 7 bases and 2 bases, in that order; junction bases with no gene match: 5. From germline, CDR1 is MRHNA and CDR2 SNTAGT. CDR3: CASTQRGITDTQYF. The CDR3, as DNA: TGTGCCAGCACCCAGCGGGGGATCACAGATACGCAGTATTTT.

V and J are TRBV4-3 and TRBJ2-3; 8 bases map to TRBD2. Germline V CDR1 and CDR2: LGHNA, YSLEER. The CDR3 is 15 amino acids. J was trimmed by 2 bases and V by 0 bases; bases with no gene match: 1. Here the CDR3 reads CASSQEAGVTDTQYF. The CDR3 nucleotides read TGCGCCAGCAGCCAAGAAGCGGGAGTCACAGATACGCAGTATTTT.

This rearrangement joins TRBV27 to TRBJ2-7; TRBD1 is a possible D gene (6 bases). The germline gives CDR1 MNHEY, CDR2 SMNVEV (reference sequence). The CDR3 has 13 residues. Trimming stripped 7 bases from V and 0 bases from J, with 10 bases between. CDR3 protein: CASIGQFSYEQYF. The CDR3 DNA reads TGTGCCAGCATCGGACAGTTCTCCTACGAGCAGTACTTC.

This clone was observed a handful of times. This chain links TRBV6-4 with TRBJ1-1, with D unresolved. Trimming left V 0 bases short and J 4 bases short, with 15 bases between. CDR1 is MRHNA and CDR2 is SNTAGT in the germline V gene. The length of the CDR3 is 16 residues. The CDR3 DNA sequence: TGTGCCAGCAGTGACTCTTCCCTAGGCACAACCACTGAAGCTTTCTTT. Translating it yields CASSDSSLGTTTEAFF.

This clone was found a few times. This chain uses TRBV9 with TRBJ2-7; 7 bases are shared with TRBD2. CDR1 SGDLS and CDR2 YYNGEE come from the germline V gene. The CDR3 extends over 14 amino acids. After removal of 2 bases from V and 2 bases from J, the junction contained 4 bases not matched to a gene. The CDR3, as DNA: TGTGCCAGCAGCGTGGGGGACTATGCCTACGAGCAGTACTTC. This encodes CASSVGDYAYEQYF.